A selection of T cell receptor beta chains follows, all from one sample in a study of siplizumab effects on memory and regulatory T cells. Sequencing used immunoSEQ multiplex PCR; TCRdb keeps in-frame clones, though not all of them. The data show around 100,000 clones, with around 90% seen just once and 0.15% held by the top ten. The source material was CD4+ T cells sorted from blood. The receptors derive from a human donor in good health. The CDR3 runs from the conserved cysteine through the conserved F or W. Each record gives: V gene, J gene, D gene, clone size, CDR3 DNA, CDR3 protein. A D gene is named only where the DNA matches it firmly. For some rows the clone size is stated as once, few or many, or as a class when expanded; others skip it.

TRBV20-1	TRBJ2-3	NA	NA	TGCAGTCCCAGGGTGGGGGATACGCAGTATTTT	CSPRVGDTQYF
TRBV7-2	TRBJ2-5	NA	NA	TGTGCCAGCAGCTTAGCGGGGGCGCGGGAGACCCAGTACTTC	CASSLAGARETQYF
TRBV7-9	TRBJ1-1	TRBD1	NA	TGTGCCAGCAGCTTAGTAGGGGGCGGAACTGAAGCTTTCTTT	CASSLVGGGTEAFF
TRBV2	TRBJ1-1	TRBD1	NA	TGTGCCAGCAGTGAAGGACAGGGGATAGGGAACACTGAAGCTTTCTTT	CASSEGQGIGNTEAFF
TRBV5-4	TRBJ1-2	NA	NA	TGTGCCAGCAGACCTGACAATGCAGGGCATGGCTACACCTTC	CASRPDNAGHGYTF
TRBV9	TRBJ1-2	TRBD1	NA	TGTGCCAGCAGCGGAGATGACAGGGGTGACTATGGCTACACCTTC	CASSGDDRGDYGYTF
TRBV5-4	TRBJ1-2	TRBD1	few	TGTGCCAGCGAGACAGGGGGCGCGTATGGCTACACCTTC	CASETGGAYGYTF
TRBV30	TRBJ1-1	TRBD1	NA	TGTGCCTGGACCCCAGACAGGGGCACTGAAGCTTTCTTT	CAWTPDRGTEAFF
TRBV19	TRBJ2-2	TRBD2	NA	TGTGCCAGTAGTGGACTAGCGGGGGTCACCGGGGAGCTGTTTTTT	CASSGLAGVTGELFF
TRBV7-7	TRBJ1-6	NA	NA	TGTGCCAGCAGCTCACACACAGGTATTTCTTCACCCCTCCACTTT	CASSSHTGISSPLHF
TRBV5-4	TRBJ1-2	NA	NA	TGTGCCAGCAGCTTGGACGGGAACGATGGCTACACCTTC	CASSLDGNDGYTF
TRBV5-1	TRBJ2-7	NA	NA	TGCGCCAGCAGCGAACAGGGTGGGTCCTACGAGCAGTACTTC	CASSEQGGSYEQYF
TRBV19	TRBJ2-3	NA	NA	TGTGCCAGTAGGCCGTCTAGCGACCCACCATGGGATACGCAGTATTTT	CASRPSSDPPWDTQYF
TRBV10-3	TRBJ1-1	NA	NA	TGTGCCATCAGTGGGAGCCAGGGCCTCGGCACTGAAGCTTTCTTT	CAISGSQGLGTEAFF
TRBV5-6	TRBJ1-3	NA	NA	TGTGCCAGCAGCTCCGCAGGCGTGGGTGGAAACACCATATATTTT	CASSSAGVGGNTIYF
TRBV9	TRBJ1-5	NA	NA	TGTGCCAGCAGCGTTAAACAGCCCCAGCATTTT	CASSVKQPQHF
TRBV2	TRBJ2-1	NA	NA	TGTGCCAGCACTAGCGTAAACAATGAGCAGTTCTTC	CASTSVNNEQFF
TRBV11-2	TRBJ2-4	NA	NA	TGTGCCAGCAGCTTTTCTTTGGGGTTGGGGCTAAACATTCAGTACTTC	CASSFSLGLGLNIQYF
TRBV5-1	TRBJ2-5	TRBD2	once	TGCGCCAGCAGCTCCGGACTAGCGGGCCACTCAGGGACCCAGTACTTC	CASSSGLAGHSGTQYF
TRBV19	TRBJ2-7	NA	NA	TGTGCCAGTAGTATTAGGGGGGCGCGCGAGCAGTACTTC	CASSIRGAREQYF
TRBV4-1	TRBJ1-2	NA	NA	TGCGCCAGCAGCCCAGGACAGTTAGCTAACTATGGCTACACCTTC	CASSPGQLANYGYTF
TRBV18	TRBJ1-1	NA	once	TGTGCCAGCTCACCACAGATGAACACTGAAGCTTTCTTT	CASSPQMNTEAFF
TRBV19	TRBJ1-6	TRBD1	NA	TGTGCCAGTGTGACAGGGGAGGGGGTAAATTCACCCCTCCACTTT	CASVTGEGVNSPLHF
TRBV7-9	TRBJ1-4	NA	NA	TGTGCCAGCAGCTTAGCGGTGACAGAAAAGGAAAAACTGTTTTTT	CASSLAVTEKEKLFF
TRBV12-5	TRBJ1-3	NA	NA	TGTGCTAGTGGCTCCGGCTACTCTGGAAACACCATATATTTT	CASGSGYSGNTIYF
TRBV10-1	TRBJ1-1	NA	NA	TGCGCCAGCAGTGACAGTGGGGCGGGGAACACTGAAGCTTTCTTT	CASSDSGAGNTEAFF
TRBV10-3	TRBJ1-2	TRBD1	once	TGTGCCATCAGTCCGGGACAGGGTATTGAGGGCTACACCTTC	CAISPGQGIEGYTF
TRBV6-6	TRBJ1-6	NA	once	TGTGCCAGCAGTTGGGGGTATAATTCACCCCTCCACTTT	CASSWGYNSPLHF
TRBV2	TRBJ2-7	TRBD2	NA	TGTGCCAGCAAGGGACTAGCAGGCGGCGAGCAGTACTTC	CASKGLAGGEQYF
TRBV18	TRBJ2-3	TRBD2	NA	TGTGCCAGCTCACTGACTAGCGATACGCAGTATTTT	CASSLTSDTQYF
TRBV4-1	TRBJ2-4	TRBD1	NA	TGCGCCAGCAGCCAAGATAAAGGACAGGGGGTTCGGTTGGGCATTCAGTACTTC	CASSQDKGQGVRLGIQYF
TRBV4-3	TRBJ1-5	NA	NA	TGCGCCAGCAGCCTAAAGGCGGGGATGCACCAGCATTTT	CASSLKAGMHQHF
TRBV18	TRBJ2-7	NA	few	TGTGCCAGCTCACCACTCCTAGGGCACGAGCAGTACTTC	CASSPLLGHEQYF
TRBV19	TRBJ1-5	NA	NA	TGTGCCAGTAGTCCCGGCTTGCTAGCCCCCAATCAGCCCCAGCATTTT	CASSPGLLAPNQPQHF
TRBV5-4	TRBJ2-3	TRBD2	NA	TGTGCCAGCAGCACTTATAGCGGGGGGCAGGGAGATACGCAGTATTTT	CASSTYSGGQGDTQYF
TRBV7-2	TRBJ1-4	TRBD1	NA	TGTGCCAGCAGCTTAGCGCTCAGGGGGAAGGCTGAAAAACTGTTTTTT	CASSLALRGKAEKLFF
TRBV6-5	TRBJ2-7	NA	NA	TGTGCCAGCAGTTGGGGAGGCGAGCAGTACTTC	CASSWGGEQYF
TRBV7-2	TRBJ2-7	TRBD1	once	TGTGCCAGCAGCCGCGGACAGGGGGGATCCTACGGGCAGTACTTC	CASSRGQGGSYGQYF
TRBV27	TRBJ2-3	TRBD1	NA	TGTGCCAGCAGTTACGGGACAGTCACAGATACGCAGTATTTT	CASSYGTVTDTQYF